A single sample is the source of the 26 T cell receptor beta chains below, sequenced in a study of long-term antiretroviral therapy in people with HIV. The libraries were made with immunoSEQ v3.0 at survey level. Data came from immunoSEQ multiplex PCR; TCRdb stores just in-frame clones and leaves some out. The sample records roughly 39,000 clones, 86% being singletons. Sequenced material: unsorted PBMCs, taken just before starting antiretroviral therapy. These receptors were collected from a woman younger than 30 with HIV.

The chain couples TRBV9 to TRBJ1-4; no reliable D call. The CDR3 is 13 amino acids. Germline assignment: CDR1 SGDLS and CDR2 YYNGEE. Trimming stripped 4 bases from V and 7 bases from J, with 11 bases between. The CDR3: CASSPDHGEKLFF. DNA for the CDR3: TGTGCCAGCAGCCCGGACCACGGTGAAAAACTGTTTTTT.

J is TRBJ2-3 and V is TRBV5-1, with D perhaps TRBD2 (5 bases). Germline values: CDR1 SGHRS, CDR2 YFSETQ. Trimming pared 4 bases from V and 4 bases from J, leaving 13 bases between. The CDR3 loop spans 14 amino acids. DNA for the CDR3: TGCGCCAGCAGCATCGAACTAGGACCAGATACGCAGTATTTT. It encodes CASSIELGPDTQYF.

V and J are TRBV5-4 and TRBJ1-2; 7 bases fit TRBD1. The J segment lost 5 bases and the V segment lost 4 bases, leaving 14 bases of the junction unmatched. The CDR3 is made up of 16 amino acids. Germline assignment: CDR1 SGHNT and CDR2 YYREEE (reference sequence). The CDR3 reads CASSTPETGIIYGYTF. CDR3 nucleotides: TGTGCCAGCAGCACGCCCGAGACAGGGATCATTTATGGCTACACCTTC.

V is TRBV28 and J is TRBJ2-7, with 7 nucleotides matching TRBD2. The trim removed 1 base at V and 4 bases at J, leaving 13 bases unmatched. The CDR3 extends over 17 amino acids. The germline V gene encodes CDR1 MDHEN and CDR2 SYDVKM. The CDR3 loop is CASSLYMNAGVLYEQYF. In nucleotides, the CDR3 is TGTGCCAGCAGTTTATATATGAATGCGGGAGTTCTTTACGAGCAGTACTTC.

The CDR3 spells CASSHSAGERNEQYF. The CDR3 DNA follows: TGTGCCAGTAGTCACAGCGCGGGAGAACGGAACGAGCAGTACTTC. The chain uses TRBV19 and TRBJ2-7; TRBD2 aligns across 7 bases. V shed 5 bases and J 5 bases; nucleotides not matched to a gene: 12. Looked up from germline, CDR1 is LNHDA and CDR2 is SQIVND (reference sequence). The CDR3 is made up of 15 amino acids.

The CDR3 region is CASSTGTAGNTIYF. DNA for the CDR3: TGTGCCAGCAGCACCGGGACAGCTGGAAACACCATATATTTT. V and J are TRBV7-8 and TRBJ1-3, with 7 positions matching TRBD1. Per the germline V gene, CDR1 is SGHVS and CDR2 is FQNEAQ. The CDR3 spans 14 residues. V lost 5 bases and J lost 2; bases outside the gene matches: 3. Variable domain in full (rest from reference TRBV7-8 and TRBJ1-3): GAGVSQSPRYKVAKRGQDVALRCDPISGHVSLFWYQQALGQGPEFLTYFQNEAQLDKSGLPSDRFFAERPEGSVSTLKIQRTQQEDSAVYLCASSTGTAGNTIYFGEGSWLTVV.

V gene TRBV27 combines with J gene TRBJ2-7, with 10 bases lining up with TRBD1. V shed 5 bases and J 3 bases; nucleotides not matched to a gene: 4. This CDR3 region has 14 residues. Germline CDR1 reads MNHEY; CDR2 reads SMNVEV (reference sequence). As DNA, the CDR3 is TGTGCCAGCAGTATGCGGGACAGGGGCTACGAGCAGTACTTC. This sequence encodes CASSMRDRGYEQYF.

This CDR3 reads CASSFTLQNKEQFF. For the CDR3, the DNA is TGCGCCAGCAGCTTCACCCTCCAGAATAAAGAGCAGTTCTTC. This chain uses TRBV5-1 with TRBJ2-1, with D hard to call. Trimming cost V 2 bases and J 10 bases, with 16 bases left between them. Germline CDR1 and CDR2: SGHRS and YFSETQ. CDR3 length: 14 amino acids.

V is TRBV5-1 and J is TRBJ2-7; no firm D call. CDR3 length: 14 amino acids. Germline CDR1 SGHRS, CDR2 YFSETQ. V lost 2 bases and J lost 3, with 12 bases in between. Here the CDR3 DNA reads TGCGCCAGCAGCTTCCTTTACGGTGGCTACGAGCAGTACTTC. This translates into CASSFLYGGYEQYF.

The chain combines TRBV9 with TRBJ2-7, with 9 bases aligning to TRBD1. CDR3 size: 15 residues. From germline, CDR1 is SGDLS and CDR2 YYNGEE. Trimming removed 0 bases from V and 3 bases from J; junction bases left unmatched: 4. The chain's CDR3 is CASSVGGQGFYEQYF. As DNA, the CDR3 is TGTGCCAGCAGCGTAGGGGGACAGGGTTTCTACGAGCAGTACTTC. Complete variable domain (other parts from reference TRBV9 and TRBJ2-7): DSGVTQTPKHLITATGQRVTLRCSPRSGDLSVYWYQQSLDQGLQFLIQYYNGEERAKGNILERFSAQQFPDLHSELNLSSLELGDSALYFCASSVGGQGFYEQYFGPGTRLTVT.

V gene TRBV7-2 combines with J gene TRBJ2-6; D might be TRBD1 (5 bases). CDR3 length equals 16 residues. Germline V gene sequence: CDR1 SGHTA, CDR2 FQGNSA. V lost 5 bases to trimming and J lost 3 bases, with 14 bases between them. DNA of the CDR3: TGTGCCAGCAGCCCCGGTATTAGGGGTGGGGCCAACGTCCTGACTTTC. Protein sequence: CASSPGIRGGANVLTF. The full variable domain, its missing parts supplied by reference TRBV7-2 and TRBJ2-6, is GAGVSQSPSNKVTEKGKDVELRCDPISGHTALYWYRQSLGQGLEFLIYFQGNSAPDKSGLPSDRFSAERTGGSVSTLTIQRTQQEDSAVYLCASSPGIRGGANVLTFGAGSRLTVL.

The gene calls are TRBV7-3 and TRBJ2-1; D might be TRBD2 (6 bases). CDR3 size: 14 residues. The V and J ends lost 0 bases and 4 bases respectively, with 7 bases between them. Germline V gives CDR1 SGHTA, CDR2 FQGTGA. CDR3 loop: CASSLTSGYNEQFF. The CDR3 bases are TGTGCCAGCAGCTTAACTAGCGGATACAATGAGCAGTTCTTC.

CDR3 coding DNA: TGTGCCAGAAGCTGCCGGACCGACTTGAGGTTTGGCTACACCTTC. Amino acid sequence: CARSCRTDLRFGYTF. The rearrangement uses TRBV5-3 and TRBJ1-2; D remains unclear. TRBV5-3 is an open reading frame whose function is uncertain. The CDR3 length is 15 residues. V was cut by 3 bases and J by 7 bases, with 19 bases left in between.

The rearrangement uses TRBV27 and TRBJ2-1; weak D call: TRBD1 (5 bases). Germline-derived CDR1 and CDR2 are MNHEY and SMNVEV (reference sequence). The CDR3 extends over 13 amino acids. V lost 3 bases, J lost 9 bases, and 12 bases lay in between. Here the CDR3 reads CASSFQGTGEQFF. CDR3 bases: TGTGCCAGCAGTTTCCAGGGAACTGGTGAGCAGTTCTTC.

The chain links TRBV28 to TRBJ2-1; 11 bases are shared with TRBD2. Trimming at V came to 3 bases and at J to 4 bases, leaving 11 bases not matched to a gene. Per germline, CDR1 MDHEN and CDR2 SYDVKM. The CDR3 loop spans 18 amino acids. CDR3 sequence reads: CASSFSLAGGPLYNEQFF. CDR3 DNA: TGTGCCAGCAGTTTCTCCTTAGCGGGAGGGCCTCTTTACAATGAGCAGTTCTTC. Filled out from reference TRBV28 and TRBJ2-1, the complete variable domain reads DVKVTQSSRYLVKRTGEKVFLECVQDMDHENMFWYRQDPGLGLRLIYFSYDVKMKEKGDIPEGYSVSREKKERFSLILESASTNQTSMYLCASSFSLAGGPLYNEQFFGPGTRLTVL.

The rearrangement uses TRBV18 and TRBJ2-3; 9 bases are a match to TRBD1. Germline-derived CDR1 and CDR2 are KGHSH and LQKENI. The ends lost 0 bases at V and 2 bases at J; junction bases unmatched: 6. The CDR3 runs to 17 residues. This CDR3 is CASSPPTGGRNTDTQYF. The CDR3 DNA follows: TGTGCCAGCTCACCACCGACAGGGGGACGAAACACAGATACGCAGTATTTT.

The genes are TRBV14 and TRBJ2-3, with 10 nucleotides matching TRBD2. After removal of 4 bases from V and 2 bases from J, the junction contained 6 bases not matched to a gene. This CDR3 spans 16 amino acids. Germline V gene sequence: CDR1 SGHDN, CDR2 FVKESK. CDR3 residues: CASSPWTSGTTDTQYF. The CDR3 DNA sequence: TGTGCCAGCAGCCCCTGGACTAGCGGAACCACAGATACGCAGTATTTT.

The chain combines TRBV5-1 with TRBJ1-2, with D tentatively TRBD1 (6 bases). V gave up 0 bases and J gave up 6 bases, with 18 bases separating them. Germline CDR1 reads SGHRS; CDR2 reads YFSETQ. The CDR3 totals 16 residues. This CDR3 reads CASSLELYRDQDGYTF. DNA for the CDR3: TGCGCCAGCAGCTTGGAACTTTACAGGGATCAGGATGGCTACACCTTC.

The chain recombines TRBV19 with TRBJ2-7; 9 nucleotides agree with TRBD1. The CDR3 length is 15 residues. Germline V CDR1 and CDR2: LNHDA, SQIVND (reference sequence). Unmatched junction bases numbered 9, after V lost 4 bases and J lost 5 bases. CDR3 nucleotides: TGTGCCAGTAGTACCTTCTCGGGACAGGGAAACGAGCAGTACTTC. This translates into CASSTFSGQGNEQYF.

The J gene is TRBJ2-7, the V gene TRBV6-6; D ambiguous. The V end was cut by 3 bases, the J end by 3 bases, with 9 bases between. The CDR3 sequence is 13 residues long. Germline loops: CDR1 MNHNY, CDR2 SVGAGI (reference sequence). The CDR3: CASSYMESYEQYF. The CDR3 DNA reads TGTGCCAGCAGTTATATGGAGAGCTACGAGCAGTACTTC.

The chain links TRBV5-1 to TRBJ2-3; 10 bases fit TRBD2. Germline V CDR1 and CDR2: SGHRS, YFSETQ. Losses at the gene ends were 0 bases for V and 9 bases for J; bases not matched to a gene: 7. CDR3 length: 15 residues. The CDR3 sequence: CASSLEREGSGTQYF. CDR3 coding DNA: TGCGCCAGCAGCTTGGAGCGGGAGGGGAGCGGGACGCAGTATTTT.

J is TRBJ1-5 and V is TRBV6-6, with D possibly TRBD1 on 6 matching bases. CDR1 and CDR2 (germline): MNHNY, SVGAGI (reference sequence). The ends were cut back, 7 bases at V and 4 bases at J, with 17 bases in the middle. This CDR3 is 15 amino acids long. The CDR3 reads CASTGIQGLNQPQHF. CDR3 bases: TGTGCCAGCACGGGAATACAGGGCCTAAATCAGCCCCAGCATTTT.

The rearrangement links TRBV15 to TRBJ2-7; 10 nucleotides line up with TRBD1. The CDR3 is 15 residues long. Looked up from germline, CDR1 is LNHNV and CDR2 is YYDKDF (reference sequence). The J segment lost 3 bases and the V segment lost 3 bases, leaving 5 bases of the junction unmatched. The DNA of the CDR3 is TGTGCCACCAGCAGCCTCCGGGACAGGGGCTACGAGCAGTACTTC. Amino acid sequence: CATSSLRDRGYEQYF.

This clone turned up a few times. V usage is TRBV4-3 and J usage is TRBJ1-1; D unclear. CDR1 and CDR2 from the germline V gene are LGHNA and YSLEER. Trimming removed 8 bases from V and 4 bases from J, with 17 bases in between. The CDR3 length is 14 residues. The CDR3 DNA reads TGCGCCAGCGCCCCTACGCGGGTAGGCACTGAAGCTTTCTTT. Translation gives CASAPTRVGTEAFF.

The J gene is TRBJ2-2, the V gene TRBV9, with 8 nucleotides matching TRBD1. The trim removed 0 bases at V and 6 bases at J, leaving 7 bases unmatched. CDR3 length: 16 residues. Germline V gene sequence: CDR1 SGDLS, CDR2 YYNGEE. The CDR3 region is CASSVEDREVSGELFF. DNA for the CDR3: TGTGCCAGCAGCGTAGAGGACAGGGAGGTTTCCGGGGAGCTGTTTTTT.

The rearrangement joins TRBV7-9 to TRBJ1-1; TRBD1 is a possible D gene (5 bases). The CDR3 extends over 13 amino acids. Germline CDR1 is SEHNR and CDR2 is FQNEAQ (reference sequence). V gave up 1 base and J gave up 5 bases, with 8 bases separating them. The CDR3 here is CASSLEGKTEAFF. CDR3 in DNA: TGTGCCAGCAGCTTAGAGGGGAAGACTGAAGCTTTCTTT.